A single sample gave rise to the 11 T cell receptor beta chains below, sequenced in a study of tumor-infiltrating lymphocytes in primary liver carcinoma. Total RNA and DNA came together from approximately 20-30 mg of bulk tissue without cell sorting. Synthesis of TCR beta cDNA was carried out from approximately 470 ng total RNA with a constant-region primer. Nested multiplex PCR, run for three rounds with slightly modified ARM-PCR, yielded TCR beta libraries. A C-beta reverse primer was combined with TRBV1-TRBV30 forward primers in the first two PCR rounds, and each round had 9 to 10 cycles. Each CDR3 protein is one row after TCRdb ran MiXCR on the multiplex PCR reads. The sample contains 80,000 or so distinct CDR3 sequences, over 55% of which appear only once. The sequencing input was liver tumor tissue from sampling region 4. Subset of the sample: tumor region T4, right-lateral pole. These receptors were obtained from a woman aged 55-69 years with primary liver carcinoma and hepatitis B virus infection.

A note on this clonotype: This clone may be a read error of a much larger clone one base away. The V gene is TRBV5-1, the J gene TRBJ2-1; 12 bases line up with TRBD2. This CDR3 has 14 amino acids. V lost 4 bases to trimming and J lost 12 bases; unmatched junction nucleotides: 8. Germline values: CDR1 SGHRS, CDR2 YFSETQ. The CDR3 DNA follows: TGCGCCAGCAGCCCGACTAGCGGGAGATATGTGCAGTTCTTC. The encoded protein is CASSPTSGRYVQFF. Based on the CDR3 plus reference TRBV5-1 and TRBJ2-1, the full variable domain is KAGVTQTPRYLIKTRGQQVTLSCSPISGHRSVSWYQQTPGQGLQFLFEYFSETQRNKGNFPGRFSGRQFSNSRSEMNVSTLELGDSALYLCASSPTSGRYVQFFGPGTRLTVL.

Many counts were recorded for this clonotype. The chain uses TRBV29-1 and TRBJ1-2; possible D gene TRBD1, 6 bases. V dropped 4 bases and J dropped 4 bases, with 28 bases sitting between them. Germline V gene data show CDR1 as SQVTM and CDR2 as ANQGSEA. The length of the CDR3 is 18 residues. The CDR3 DNA is TGCAGCGTTGCCCAGGTGCAGGGGATAGGACGAGGGAGCTATGGCTACACCTTC. This sequence encodes CSVAQVQGIGRGSYGYTF.

This rearrangement joins TRBV6-2 or TRBV6-3 to TRBJ2-5; TRBD2 aligns across 7 bases. V lost 9 bases, J lost 4 bases, and 11 bases stayed unmatched. Germline V CDR1 and CDR2: MNHEY, SVGEGT. CDR3 length: 14 amino acids. The CDR3 coding sequence is TGTGCCAGTGGTTACGGACTAGGGGCAGAGACCCAGTACTTC. Amino acid sequence: CASGYGLGAETQYF.

This sequence joins TRBV29-1 and TRBJ2-5, with TRBD2 as a possible D gene (5 bases). This CDR3 region has 11 residues. With 7 bases removed from V and 5 bases from J, the gap between germline ends came to 11 bases. In germline, CDR1 is SQVTM, CDR2 ANQGSEA. In DNA form, the CDR3 reads TGCAGCGATTACGGACTTGAGACCCAGTACTTC. This codes for CSDYGLETQYF.

V is TRBV20-1 and J is TRBJ2-1; 9 bases are a match to TRBD2. Unmatched junction bases numbered 12, after V lost 0 bases and J lost 0 bases. Germline lookup yields CDR1 DFQATT and CDR2 SNEGSKA (reference sequence). The length of the CDR3 is 19 residues. CDR3 nucleotides: TGCAGTGCTAGAGAGGGTGGACTAGCGATAAAATTCTCCTACAATGAGCAGTTCTTC. It codes for CSAREGGLAIKFSYNEQFF.

As regards this clonotype: This clone may be a read error of a much larger clone one base away. This chain connects TRBV30 to TRBJ1-1, with 7 bases matching TRBD1. The CDR3 runs to 13 residues. The V gene end was trimmed by 6 bases and the J gene end by 7 bases; junction bases not matched to a gene: 11. In germline, CDR1 is GTSNPN, CDR2 SVGIG (reference sequence). The DNA of the CDR3 is TGTGCCTGCAGTACAGGGGAAGTTGGTGAAGCTTTCTTT. This codes for CACSTGEVGEAFF.

For this clonotype: An end of the junction differs from the germline gene, which may be a read error. The chain carries TRBV29-1 and TRBJ2-7; 9 positions agree with TRBD2. This CDR3 is built from 14 residues. The germline V gene has CDR1 SQVTM and CDR2 ANQGSEA. The chain's CDR3 is CSVVGGREVDDQYF. DNA of the CDR3: TGCAGCGTTGTAGGCGGGAGGGAAGTCGACGATCAGTACTTC.

Note on this clonotype: One end of the junction is discordant with germline, which a read error may explain. The V and J genes are TRBV5-4 and TRBJ1-1; 7 nucleotides match TRBD1. Germline CDR1 and CDR2: SGHNT and YYREEE (reference sequence). The CDR3 runs 14 residues. CDR3 protein: CASRLQGQRFEASF. CDR3 DNA sequence: TGTGCCAGCAGATTGCAGGGACAGCGGTTTGAAGCTTCCTTT.

A note on this clonotype: A junction boundary mismatches the germline segment, possibly from a read error. The chain recombines TRBV6-5 with TRBJ1-1; possibly TRBD1 for D (6 bases). The CDR3 is 14 amino acids. Per the germline V gene, CDR1 is MNHEY and CDR2 is SVGAGI. The CDR3 DNA is TGTGCCAGCAATTACTCGACCGGGAGGGGGGAAGCTTCCTTT. Its protein product is CASNYSTGRGEASF.

Comment on this clonotype: A much larger clone lies one base from this, so it may be a read error. The chain recombines TRBV14 with TRBJ2-7; D is perhaps TRBD1 (7 bases). Germline lookup yields CDR1 SGHDN and CDR2 FVKESK. The CDR3 is made up of 16 amino acids. The CDR3 is CARSQVGGQRTYEQYF. In nucleotides, the CDR3 is TGTGCCAGAAGCCAAGTCGGGGGACAGAGAACCTACGAGCAGTACTTC.

V gene TRBV6-1 combines with J gene TRBJ2-2; 10 bases align to TRBD2. This CDR3 has 17 residues. CDR1 is MNHNS and CDR2 is SASEGT in the germline V gene. V was pared by 4 bases and J by 9 bases, with 14 bases of the junction left unmatched. CDR3 region: CASSVRPSGSPSRELFF. As DNA, the CDR3 is TGTGCCAGCAGTGTAAGGCCTAGCGGGAGTCCTTCCCGGGAGCTGTTTTTT.